This TCR beta chain came from a study of blood T cells in healthy people across ages. Overall study results and limits: Both naive CD4+ cell counts and diversity were greater in long-lived donors than in aged donors.

Alongside a J-beta primer mix, a sample-barcoded 5' primer served in a second PCR lasting roughly 7 to 12 cycles. MiXCR was run by TCRdb on the 5' RACE reads, yielding one entry per CDR3 protein. The sample has 850,000 to 1,000,000 distinct CDR3 sequences, roughly 52% seen once. This clonotype was picked up one time. The antigen remains unidentified. CDR1 is SGHTA and CDR2 is FQGNSA in the germline V gene. Losses at the gene ends were 4 bases for V and 10 bases for J; bases not matched to a gene: 9. The CDR3 extends over 14 amino acids. Specimen: blood. This receptor was taken from a man aged 25 to 40 in good health. This chain connects TRBV7-2 to TRBJ2-1; the match to TRBD1 covers 8 bases. The DNA for the CDR3 is TGTGCCAGCAGCTCGACCGGACAGGGATACGAGCAGTTCTTC. The encoded protein is CASSSTGQGYEQFF.